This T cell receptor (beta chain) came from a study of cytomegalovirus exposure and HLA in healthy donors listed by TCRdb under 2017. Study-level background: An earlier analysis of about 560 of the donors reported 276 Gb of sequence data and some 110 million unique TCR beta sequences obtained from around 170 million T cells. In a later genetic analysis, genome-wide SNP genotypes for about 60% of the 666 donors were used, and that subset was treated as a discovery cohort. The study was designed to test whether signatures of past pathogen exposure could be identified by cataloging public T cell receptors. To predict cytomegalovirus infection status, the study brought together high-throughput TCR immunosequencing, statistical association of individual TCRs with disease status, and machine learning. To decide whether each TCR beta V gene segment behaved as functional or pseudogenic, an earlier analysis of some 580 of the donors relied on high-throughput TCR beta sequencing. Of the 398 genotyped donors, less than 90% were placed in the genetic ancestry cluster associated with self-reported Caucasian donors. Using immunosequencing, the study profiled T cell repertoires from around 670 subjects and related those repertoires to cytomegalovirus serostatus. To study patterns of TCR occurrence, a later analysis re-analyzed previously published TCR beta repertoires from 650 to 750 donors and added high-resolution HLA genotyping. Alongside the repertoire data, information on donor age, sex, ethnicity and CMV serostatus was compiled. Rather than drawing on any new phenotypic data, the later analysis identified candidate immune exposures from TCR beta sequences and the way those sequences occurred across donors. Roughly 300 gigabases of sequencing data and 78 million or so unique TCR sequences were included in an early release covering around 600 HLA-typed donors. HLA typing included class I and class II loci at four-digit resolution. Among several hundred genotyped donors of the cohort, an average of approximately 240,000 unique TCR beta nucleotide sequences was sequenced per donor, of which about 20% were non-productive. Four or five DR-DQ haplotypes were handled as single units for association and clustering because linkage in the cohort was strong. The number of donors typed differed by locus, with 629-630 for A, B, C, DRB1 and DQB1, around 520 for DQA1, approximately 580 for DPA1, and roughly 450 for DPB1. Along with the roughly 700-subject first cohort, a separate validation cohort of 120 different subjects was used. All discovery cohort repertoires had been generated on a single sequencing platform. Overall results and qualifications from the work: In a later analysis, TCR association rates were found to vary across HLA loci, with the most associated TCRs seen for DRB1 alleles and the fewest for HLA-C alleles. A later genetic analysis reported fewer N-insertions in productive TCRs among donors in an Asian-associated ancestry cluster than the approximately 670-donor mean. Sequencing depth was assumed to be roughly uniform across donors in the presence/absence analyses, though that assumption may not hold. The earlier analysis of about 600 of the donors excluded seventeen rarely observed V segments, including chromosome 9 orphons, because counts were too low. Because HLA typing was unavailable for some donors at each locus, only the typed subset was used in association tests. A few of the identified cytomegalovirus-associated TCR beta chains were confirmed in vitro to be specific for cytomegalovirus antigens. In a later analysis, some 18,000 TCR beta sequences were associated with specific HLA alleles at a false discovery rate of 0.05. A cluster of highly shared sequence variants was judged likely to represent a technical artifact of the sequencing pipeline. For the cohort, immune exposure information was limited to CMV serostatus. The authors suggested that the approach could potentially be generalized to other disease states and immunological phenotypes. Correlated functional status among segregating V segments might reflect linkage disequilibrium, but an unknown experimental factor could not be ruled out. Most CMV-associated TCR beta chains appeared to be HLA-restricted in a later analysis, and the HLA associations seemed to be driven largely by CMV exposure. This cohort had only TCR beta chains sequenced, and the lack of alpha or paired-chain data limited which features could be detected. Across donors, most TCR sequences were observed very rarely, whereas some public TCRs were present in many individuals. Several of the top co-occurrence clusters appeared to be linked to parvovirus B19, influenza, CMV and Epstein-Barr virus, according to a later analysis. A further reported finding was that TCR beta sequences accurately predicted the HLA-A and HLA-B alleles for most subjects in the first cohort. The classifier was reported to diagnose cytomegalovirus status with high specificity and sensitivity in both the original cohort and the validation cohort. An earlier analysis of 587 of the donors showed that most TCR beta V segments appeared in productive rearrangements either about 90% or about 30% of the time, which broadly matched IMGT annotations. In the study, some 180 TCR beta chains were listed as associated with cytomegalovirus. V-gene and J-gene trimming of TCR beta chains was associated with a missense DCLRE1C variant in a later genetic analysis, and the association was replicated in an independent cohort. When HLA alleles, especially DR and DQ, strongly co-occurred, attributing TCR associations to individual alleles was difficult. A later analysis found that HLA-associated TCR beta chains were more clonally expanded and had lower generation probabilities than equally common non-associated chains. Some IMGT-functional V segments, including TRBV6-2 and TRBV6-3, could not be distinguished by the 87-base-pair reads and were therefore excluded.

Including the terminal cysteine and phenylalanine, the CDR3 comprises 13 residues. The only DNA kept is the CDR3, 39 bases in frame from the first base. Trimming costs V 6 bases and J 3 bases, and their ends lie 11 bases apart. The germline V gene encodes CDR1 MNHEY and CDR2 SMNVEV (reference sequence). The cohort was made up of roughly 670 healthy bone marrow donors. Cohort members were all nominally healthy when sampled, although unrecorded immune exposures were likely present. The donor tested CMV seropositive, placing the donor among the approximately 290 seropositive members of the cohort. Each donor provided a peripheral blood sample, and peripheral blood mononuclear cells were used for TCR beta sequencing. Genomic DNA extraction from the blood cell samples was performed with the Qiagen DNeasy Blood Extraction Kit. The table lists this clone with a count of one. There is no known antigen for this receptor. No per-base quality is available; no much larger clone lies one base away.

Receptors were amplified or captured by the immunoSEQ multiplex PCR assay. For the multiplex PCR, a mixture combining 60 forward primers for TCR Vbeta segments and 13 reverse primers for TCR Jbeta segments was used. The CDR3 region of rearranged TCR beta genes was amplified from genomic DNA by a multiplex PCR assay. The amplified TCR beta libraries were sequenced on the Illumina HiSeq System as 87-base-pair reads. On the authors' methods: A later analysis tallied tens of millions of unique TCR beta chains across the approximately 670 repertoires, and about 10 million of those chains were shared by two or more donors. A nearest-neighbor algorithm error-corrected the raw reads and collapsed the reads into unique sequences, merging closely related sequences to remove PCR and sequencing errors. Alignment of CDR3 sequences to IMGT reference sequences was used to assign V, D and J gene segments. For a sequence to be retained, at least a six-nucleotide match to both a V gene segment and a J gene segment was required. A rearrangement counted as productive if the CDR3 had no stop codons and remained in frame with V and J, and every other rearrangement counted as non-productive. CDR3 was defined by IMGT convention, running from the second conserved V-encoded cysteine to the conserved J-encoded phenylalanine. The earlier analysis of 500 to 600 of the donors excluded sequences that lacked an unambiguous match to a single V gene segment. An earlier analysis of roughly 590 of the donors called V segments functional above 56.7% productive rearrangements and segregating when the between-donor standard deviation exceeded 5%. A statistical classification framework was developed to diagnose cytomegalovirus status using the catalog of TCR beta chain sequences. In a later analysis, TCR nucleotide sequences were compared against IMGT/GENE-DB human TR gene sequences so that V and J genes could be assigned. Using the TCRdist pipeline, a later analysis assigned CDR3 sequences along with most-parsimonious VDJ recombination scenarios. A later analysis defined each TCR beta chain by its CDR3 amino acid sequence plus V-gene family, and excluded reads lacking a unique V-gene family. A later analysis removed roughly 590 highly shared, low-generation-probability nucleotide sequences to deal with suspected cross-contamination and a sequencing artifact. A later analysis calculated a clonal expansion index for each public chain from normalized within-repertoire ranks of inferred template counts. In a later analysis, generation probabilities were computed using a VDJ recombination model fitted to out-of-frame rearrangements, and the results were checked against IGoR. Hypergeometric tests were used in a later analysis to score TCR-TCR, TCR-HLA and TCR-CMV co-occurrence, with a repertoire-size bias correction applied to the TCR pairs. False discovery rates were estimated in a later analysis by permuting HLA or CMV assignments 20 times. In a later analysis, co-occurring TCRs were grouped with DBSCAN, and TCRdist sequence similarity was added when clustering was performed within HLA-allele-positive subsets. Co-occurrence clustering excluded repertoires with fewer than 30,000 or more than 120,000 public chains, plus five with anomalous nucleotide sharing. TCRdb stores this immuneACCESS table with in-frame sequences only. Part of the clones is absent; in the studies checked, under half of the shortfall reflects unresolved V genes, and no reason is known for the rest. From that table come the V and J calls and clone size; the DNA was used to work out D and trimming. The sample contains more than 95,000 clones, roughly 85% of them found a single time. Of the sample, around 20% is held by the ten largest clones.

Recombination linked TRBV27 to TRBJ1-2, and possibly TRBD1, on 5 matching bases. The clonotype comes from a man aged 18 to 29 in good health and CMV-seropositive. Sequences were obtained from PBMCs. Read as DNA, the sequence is TGTGCCAGCAGCCCACAACAGGACTATGGCTACACCTTC. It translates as CASSPQQDYGYTF.